The text below deals with one T cell receptor (beta chain). What it binds is not known. At one of its ends the junction is not consistent with the germline gene, which may arise from a read error. Different DNA sequences within this sample yield the same CDR3. These data originate in a study of cytomegalovirus exposure and HLA in healthy donors. Study as a whole: Of the donors genotyped, some 400 in all, 75% to 90% fell in the Caucasian-associated ancestry cluster. The study's findings and limits: Sequencing probably produced one cluster of sequence variants that were highly shared. As a later analysis revealed, most CMV-associated TCR beta chains appeared HLA-restricted.

Germline V gives CDR1 SQVTM, CDR2 ANQGSEA. This CDR3 has 13 residues. PCR was performed using 60 Vbeta and 13 Jbeta primers. Per the authors' pipeline: In a later analysis, of roughly 83 million unique beta chains, 9 million to 11 million appeared in at least two donors. TCRdb's table, derived via immunoSEQ multiplex PCR, lists solely in-frame clones and lacks some. From that table come the V and J calls and clone size; the DNA was used to work out D and trimming. The data contain 90,000 to 120,000 clones, around 10% of them seen just once; the ten biggest clones take up around 5.9%. This chain joins TRBV29-1 and TRBJ1-1; 9 bases match TRBD1. The sample taken for sequencing was PBMCs. The TCR comes from a man aged 35-49 years in good health and CMV-seropositive. The CDR3 nucleotides read TGCAGCGTTGACGGGACAGGGAGGCCTGAGGCTTTCTTT. This translates into CSVDGTGRPEAFF.